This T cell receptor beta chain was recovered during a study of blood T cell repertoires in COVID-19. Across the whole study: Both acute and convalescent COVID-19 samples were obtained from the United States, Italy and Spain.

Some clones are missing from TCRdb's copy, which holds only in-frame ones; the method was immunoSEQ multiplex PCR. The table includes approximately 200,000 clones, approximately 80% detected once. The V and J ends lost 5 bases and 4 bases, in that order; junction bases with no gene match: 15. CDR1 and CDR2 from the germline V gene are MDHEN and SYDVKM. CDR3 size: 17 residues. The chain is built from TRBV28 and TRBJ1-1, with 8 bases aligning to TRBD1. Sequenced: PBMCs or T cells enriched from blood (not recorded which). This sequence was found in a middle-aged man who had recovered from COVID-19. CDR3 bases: TGTGCCAGCAGTCCTCCAGCGTCCCGGGACAGGTTCACTGAAGCTTTCTTT. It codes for CASSPPASRDRFTEAFF.